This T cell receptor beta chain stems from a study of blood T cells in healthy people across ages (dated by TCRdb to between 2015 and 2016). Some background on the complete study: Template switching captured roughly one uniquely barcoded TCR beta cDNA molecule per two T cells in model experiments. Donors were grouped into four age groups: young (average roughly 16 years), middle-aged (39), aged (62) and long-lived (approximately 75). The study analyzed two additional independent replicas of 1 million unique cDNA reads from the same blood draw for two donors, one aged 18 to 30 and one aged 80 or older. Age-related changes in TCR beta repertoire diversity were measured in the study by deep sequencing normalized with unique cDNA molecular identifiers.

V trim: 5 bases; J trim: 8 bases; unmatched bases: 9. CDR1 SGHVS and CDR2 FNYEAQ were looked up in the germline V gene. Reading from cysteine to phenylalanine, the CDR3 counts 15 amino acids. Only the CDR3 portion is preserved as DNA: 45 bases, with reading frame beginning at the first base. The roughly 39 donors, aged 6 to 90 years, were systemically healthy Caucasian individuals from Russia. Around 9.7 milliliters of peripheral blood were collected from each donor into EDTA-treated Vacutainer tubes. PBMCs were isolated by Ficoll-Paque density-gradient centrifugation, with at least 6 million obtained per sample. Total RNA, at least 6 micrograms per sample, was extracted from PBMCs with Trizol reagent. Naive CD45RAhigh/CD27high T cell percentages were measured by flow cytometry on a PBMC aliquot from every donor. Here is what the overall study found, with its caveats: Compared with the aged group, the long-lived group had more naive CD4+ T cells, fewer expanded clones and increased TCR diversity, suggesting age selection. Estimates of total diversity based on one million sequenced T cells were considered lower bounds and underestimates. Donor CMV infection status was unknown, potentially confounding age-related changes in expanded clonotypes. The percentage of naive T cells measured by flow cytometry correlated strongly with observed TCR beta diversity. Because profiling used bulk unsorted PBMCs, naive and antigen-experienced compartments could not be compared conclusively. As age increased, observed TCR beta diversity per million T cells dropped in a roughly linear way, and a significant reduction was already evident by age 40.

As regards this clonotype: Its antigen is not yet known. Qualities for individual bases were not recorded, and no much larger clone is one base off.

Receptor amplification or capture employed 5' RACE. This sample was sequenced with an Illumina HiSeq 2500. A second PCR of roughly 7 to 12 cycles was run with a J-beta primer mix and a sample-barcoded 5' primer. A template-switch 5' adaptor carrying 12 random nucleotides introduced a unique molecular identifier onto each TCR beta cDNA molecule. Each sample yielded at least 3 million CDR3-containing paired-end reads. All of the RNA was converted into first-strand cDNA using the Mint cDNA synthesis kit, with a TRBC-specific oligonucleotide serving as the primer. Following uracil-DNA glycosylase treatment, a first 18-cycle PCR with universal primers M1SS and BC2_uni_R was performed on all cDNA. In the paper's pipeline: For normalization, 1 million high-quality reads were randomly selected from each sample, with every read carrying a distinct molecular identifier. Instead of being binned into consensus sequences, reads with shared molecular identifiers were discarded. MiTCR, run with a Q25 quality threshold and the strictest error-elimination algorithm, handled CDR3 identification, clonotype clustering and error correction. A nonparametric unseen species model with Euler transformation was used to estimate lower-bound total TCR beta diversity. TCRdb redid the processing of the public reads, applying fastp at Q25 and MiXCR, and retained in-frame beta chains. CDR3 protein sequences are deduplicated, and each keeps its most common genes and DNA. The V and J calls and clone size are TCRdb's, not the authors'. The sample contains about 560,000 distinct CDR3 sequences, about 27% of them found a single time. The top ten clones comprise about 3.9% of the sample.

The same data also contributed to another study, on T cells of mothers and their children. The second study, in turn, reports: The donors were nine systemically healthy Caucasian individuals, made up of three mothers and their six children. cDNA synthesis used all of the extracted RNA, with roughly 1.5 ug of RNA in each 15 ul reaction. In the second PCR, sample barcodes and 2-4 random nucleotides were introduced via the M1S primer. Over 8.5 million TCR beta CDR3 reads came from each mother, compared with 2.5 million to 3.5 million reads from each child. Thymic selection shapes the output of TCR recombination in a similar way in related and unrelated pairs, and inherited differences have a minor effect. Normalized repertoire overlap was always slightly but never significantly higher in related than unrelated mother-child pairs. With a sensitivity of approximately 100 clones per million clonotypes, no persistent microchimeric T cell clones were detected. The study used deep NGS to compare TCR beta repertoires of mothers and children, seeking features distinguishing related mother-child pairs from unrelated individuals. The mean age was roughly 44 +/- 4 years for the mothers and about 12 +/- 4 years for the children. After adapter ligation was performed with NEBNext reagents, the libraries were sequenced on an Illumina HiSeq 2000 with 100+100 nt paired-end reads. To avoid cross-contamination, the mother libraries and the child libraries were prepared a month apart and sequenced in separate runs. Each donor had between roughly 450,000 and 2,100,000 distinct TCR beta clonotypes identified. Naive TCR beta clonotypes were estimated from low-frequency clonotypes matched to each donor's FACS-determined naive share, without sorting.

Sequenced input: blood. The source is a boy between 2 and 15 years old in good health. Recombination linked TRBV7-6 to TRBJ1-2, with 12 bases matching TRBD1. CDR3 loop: CASSPGTGGAEGYTF. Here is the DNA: TGTGCCAGCAGCCCGGGGACAGGGGGCGCTGAGGGCTACACCTTC.